This section outlines one TCR beta chain sequence together with its context. The target antigen is unknown. The entry originates in a study of cytomegalovirus exposure and HLA in healthy donors. CDR1 and CDR2 from the germline V gene are SGHRS and YFSETQ. CDR3 length: 14 residues. V was trimmed by 4 bases and J by 2 bases, leaving 12 bases between them. 60 Vbeta and 13 Jbeta primers were used in PCR. The assay was immunoSEQ multiplex PCR, and TCRdb's table has in-frame clones only and misses some. Of tens of thousands of clones listed, approximately 78% were seen once; the top ten hold around 4.8%. Whole-study results and caveats: Later on, analysis showed that most CMV-associated TCR beta chains appeared to be HLA-restricted. The classifier reportedly diagnosed cytomegalovirus status with high sensitivity and specificity.

This clonotype was sampled from a man aged 40-49 years in good health and CMV-seronegative. The chain is built from TRBV5-1 and TRBJ2-5; possibly TRBD2 for D (6 bases). The sample consisted of PBMCs. The CDR3 loop reads CASSPGLNQETQYF. The CDR3 DNA sequence: TGCGCCAGCAGCCCGGGACTTAATCAAGAGACCCAGTACTTC.